Listed below are T cell receptor beta chains from one sample, sequenced in a study of T cell responses to AZD1222 COVID-19 vaccine. Only in-frame clones appear in the TCRdb table, and some are missing; sequencing was by immunoSEQ multiplex PCR. The sample comprises some 110,000 clones, 85% to 90% of which are singletons, and approximately 15% rests with the top ten. The source material was peripheral blood, sampled 28 days after the second AZD1222 dose. These receptors originate from an adult who received the AZD1222 COVID-19 vaccine. Each CDR3 is given with its conserved first and last residue. Fields, in order: clone size, J gene, D gene, V gene, CDR3 protein, CDR3 DNA. A D gene is named only where the DNA matches it firmly. Clone size appears in some rows only: once, few, many, or a class for an expanded clone.

abundance: .; j_gene: TRBJ2-3; d_gene: .; v_gene: TRBV5-1; CDR3aa: CATGLNTDTQYF; CDR3nt: TGCGCCACCGGGCTCAACACAGATACGCAGTATTTT
abundance: .; j_gene: TRBJ1-1; d_gene: .; v_gene: TRBV4-1; CDR3aa: CASSQDWGHGTEAFF; CDR3nt: TGCGCCAGCAGCCAAGATTGGGGGCATGGGACTGAAGCTTTCTTT
abundance: few; j_gene: TRBJ2-6; d_gene: TRBD1; v_gene: TRBV30; CDR3aa: CAWRERDRESGANVLTF; CDR3nt: TGTGCCTGGAGAGAACGGGACAGGGAGTCTGGGGCCAACGTCCTGACTTTC
abundance: once; j_gene: TRBJ2-2; d_gene: TRBD2; v_gene: TRBV28; CDR3aa: CASSLNSGREGAGELFF; CDR3nt: TGTGCCAGCAGCCTAAATAGCGGGAGGGAGGGAGCCGGGGAGCTGTTTTTT
abundance: .; j_gene: TRBJ1-4; d_gene: .; v_gene: TRBV7-2; CDR3aa: CASSLDGATNEKLFF; CDR3nt: TGTGCCAGCAGCTTAGACGGGGCAACTAATGAAAAACTGTTTTTT
abundance: .; j_gene: TRBJ2-1; d_gene: TRBD1; v_gene: TRBV7-2; CDR3aa: CARGQGGEQFF; CDR3nt: TGTGCCAGAGGACAGGGAGGCGAGCAGTTCTTC
abundance: .; j_gene: TRBJ1-4; d_gene: TRBD1; v_gene: TRBV24-1; CDR3aa: CATSDFLLSGTGSQISSVYEKLFF; CDR3nt: TGTGCCACCAGTGATTTCCTTTTATCCGGGACAGGTAGCCAGATATCCTCAGTTTACGAAAAACTGTTTTTT
abundance: .; j_gene: TRBJ2-7; d_gene: .; v_gene: TRBV7-9; CDR3aa: CASSLEGVLDYEQYF; CDR3nt: TGTGCCAGCAGCTTAGAAGGGGTTCTGGACTACGAGCAGTACTTC
abundance: .; j_gene: TRBJ2-3; d_gene: TRBD2; v_gene: TRBV9; CDR3aa: CASSPRLAGGSVNTQYF; CDR3nt: TGTGCCAGCAGCCCCCGACTAGCGGGGGGCTCAGTGAATACGCAGTATTTT
abundance: .; j_gene: TRBJ2-2; d_gene: .; v_gene: TRBV5-1; CDR3aa: CASSSLGASENTGELFF; CDR3nt: TGCGCCAGCAGCTCCCTGGGGGCTAGCGAGAACACCGGGGAGCTGTTTTTT